These T cell receptor beta chains were read from a single sample in a study of cytomegalovirus exposure and HLA in healthy donors. Some clones are missing from TCRdb's copy, which holds only in-frame ones; the method was immunoSEQ multiplex PCR. The sample consists of 170,000 or so clones, approximately 86% of them appearing once. The sample taken for sequencing was PBMCs. These TCRs come from a woman younger than 35 in good health and CMV-seronegative. The CDR3 runs from the conserved cysteine through the conserved F or W. D genes are given only for firm matches.

d_gene: NA
v_gene: TRBV6-1
j_gene: TRBJ2-1
CDR3aa: CASMDYLDEQFF

d_gene: NA
v_gene: TRBV5-1
j_gene: TRBJ2-1
CDR3aa: CASSLEVGGVNEQFF

d_gene: TRBD2
v_gene: TRBV11-1
j_gene: TRBJ2-1
CDR3aa: CASSIFSGTRPYNEQFF

d_gene: TRBD2
v_gene: TRBV9
j_gene: TRBJ2-5
CDR3aa: CASSAAGLATIQTQYF

d_gene: NA
v_gene: TRBV7-3
j_gene: TRBJ2-5
CDR3aa: CASSLTVNRLGGQETQYF

d_gene: NA
v_gene: TRBV5-8
j_gene: TRBJ2-5
CDR3aa: CASSFLSGGQETQYF

d_gene: NA
v_gene: TRBV28
j_gene: TRBJ2-5
CDR3aa: CASSSGEETQYF

d_gene: NA
v_gene: TRBV30
j_gene: TRBJ2-3
CDR3aa: CAWSLGAGTDTQYF

d_gene: NA
v_gene: TRBV28
j_gene: TRBJ1-3
CDR3aa: CASIQQGYPGNTIYF

d_gene: NA
v_gene: TRBV6-5
j_gene: TRBJ1-6
CDR3aa: CASRLYLGPNSPLHF

d_gene: TRBD1
v_gene: TRBV28
j_gene: TRBJ1-4
CDR3aa: CASGPGQRNEKLFF

d_gene: TRBD2
v_gene: TRBV28
j_gene: TRBJ2-7
CDR3aa: CASSLSGLADHYEQYF

d_gene: TRBD1
v_gene: TRBV6-6
j_gene: TRBJ2-5
CDR3aa: CASGRDRGQETQYF

d_gene: NA
v_gene: TRBV10-3
j_gene: TRBJ1-2
CDR3aa: CAISEVQGYGYTF

d_gene: TRBD1
v_gene: TRBV28
j_gene: TRBJ1-5
CDR3aa: CASTWHRGKGNQPQHF

d_gene: TRBD2
v_gene: TRBV7-6
j_gene: TRBJ2-1
CDR3aa: CASSLAPGGAGEQQFF

d_gene: TRBD1
v_gene: TRBV5-5
j_gene: TRBJ1-2
CDR3aa: CASSSRQGGNGYTF

d_gene: NA
v_gene: TRBV6-6
j_gene: TRBJ1-1
CDR3aa: CASSYFQNTEAFF

d_gene: TRBD2
v_gene: TRBV5-8
j_gene: TRBJ2-7
CDR3aa: CASSHNLAGVNSYEQYF

d_gene: NA
v_gene: TRBV6-5
j_gene: TRBJ1-3
CDR3aa: CASSYPGVSGNTIYF

d_gene: TRBD2
v_gene: TRBV2
j_gene: TRBJ2-1
CDR3aa: CASRLAGGINEQFF

d_gene: TRBD2
v_gene: TRBV10-3
j_gene: TRBJ2-3
CDR3aa: CAISDWTSGDTDTQYF

d_gene: TRBD1
v_gene: TRBV19
j_gene: TRBJ2-7
CDR3aa: CASSIGQGEDDEQYF

d_gene: NA
v_gene: TRBV30
j_gene: TRBJ1-3
CDR3aa: CKGCNTIYF

d_gene: NA
v_gene: TRBV1
j_gene: TRBJ2-2
CDR3aa: CTSSQVVRDRGNGELFF

d_gene: NA
v_gene: TRBV21-1
j_gene: TRBJ2-4
CDR3aa: CASSTTGTEEDIQYF

d_gene: NA
v_gene: TRBV15
j_gene: TRBJ2-6
CDR3aa: CATSPRSGANVLTF

d_gene: TRBD2
v_gene: TRBV5-1
j_gene: TRBJ2-1
CDR3aa: CATAPFSGRGNEQFF

d_gene: TRBD1
v_gene: TRBV5-1
j_gene: TRBJ1-4
CDR3aa: CASSQEDRATEKLFF

d_gene: TRBD2
v_gene: TRBV6-5
j_gene: TRBJ2-3
CDR3aa: CASGLAGALDTQYF

d_gene: TRBD1
v_gene: TRBV27
j_gene: TRBJ2-2
CDR3aa: CASSLQGDTGELFF

d_gene: NA
v_gene: TRBV28
j_gene: TRBJ2-3
CDR3aa: CVVGLHTDTQYF

d_gene: NA
v_gene: TRBV30
j_gene: TRBJ1-4
CDR3aa: CAWSVPVAGRASFEKLFF

d_gene: NA
v_gene: TRBV2
j_gene: TRBJ1-5
CDR3aa: CASSENSNQPQHF

d_gene: TRBD1
v_gene: TRBV27
j_gene: TRBJ2-7
CDR3aa: CASSFLGTGGYEQYF

d_gene: TRBD1
v_gene: TRBV5-1
j_gene: TRBJ1-5
CDR3aa: CASSPDRGDQPQHF